One and the same sample provided the 25 T cell receptor beta chains below, sequenced in a study of T cells in Graves' hyperthyroidism and ophthalmopathy. Amplification of TCR beta CDR3 regions was performed using RNA transcripts as template. HTBI primers were the set used in a first-round RT-PCR of the TCR CDR3. TCRdb passed the multiplex PCR reads through MiXCR, listing each CDR3 protein once. The table lists about 720,000 distinct CDR3 sequences, 18% of them singletons. Sequencing was carried out using blood. Receptors were obtained from a woman aged 50 to 65 with Graves' hyperthyroidism that later progressed to Graves' ophthalmopathy.

This clonotype was found many times. V gene TRBV11-2 combines with J gene TRBJ1-2; D may be TRBD1 (5 bases). The CDR3 spans 13 residues. Looked up from germline, CDR1 is SGHAT and CDR2 is FQNNGV. V was shortened by 1 base and J by 4 bases, with 7 bases between the two germline ends. The CDR3 protein is CASSLGGFYGYTF. Here the CDR3 DNA reads TGTGCCAGCAGCTTAGGGGGCTTCTATGGCTACACCTTC.

This chain joins TRBV28 and TRBJ2-4, with 7 bases aligning to TRBD1. The CDR3 spans 15 residues. The V gene end was trimmed by 5 bases and the J gene end by 0 bases; junction bases not matched to a gene: 4. Germline CDR1 reads MDHEN; CDR2 reads SYDVKM. Written as DNA, the CDR3 is TGTGCCAGCAGTATGACAGGGCTAGCCAAAAACATTCAGTACTTC. Translation: CASSMTGLAKNIQYF.

The J gene is TRBJ1-2, the V gene TRBV19; tentative D call: TRBD1 (5 bases). The CDR3 spans 13 residues. The V end was cut by 4 bases, the J end by 5 bases, with 11 bases between. The germline CDR1 and CDR2 sequences are LNHDA and SQIVND (reference sequence). CDR3: CASSTPDTYGYTF. The DNA of the CDR3 is TGTGCCAGTAGTACCCCGGACACTTATGGCTACACCTTC. Drawing the rest from reference TRBV19 and TRBJ1-2, the complete variable domain is DGGITQSPKYLFRKEGQNVTLSCEQNLNHDAMYWYRQDPGQGLRLIYYSQIVNDFQKGDIAEGYSVSREKKESFPLTVTSAQKNPTAFYLCASSTPDTYGYTFGSGTRLTVV.

This clonotype was seen more than once but under ten times. The chain couples TRBV10-1 to TRBJ2-5; D is ambiguous. V lost 8 bases and J lost 5, with 9 bases in between. Germline V gene data show CDR1 as WNHNN and CDR2 as SYGVQD (reference sequence). The CDR3 extends over 11 amino acids. CDR3 nucleotides: TGCGCCAGCCCAGATATGGAGACCCAGTACTTC. This encodes CASPDMETQYF.

This chain uses TRBV20-1 with TRBJ2-7; tentative D call: TRBD2 (5 bases). The germline CDR1 and CDR2 sequences are DFQATT and SNEGSKA (reference sequence). The length of the CDR3 is 14 residues. The germline V and J ends were trimmed by 0 bases and 0 bases, with 9 bases remaining between them. The CDR3 nucleotides are TGCAGTGCTAGAGAGCTAGCCCCCTCCTACGAGCAGTACTTC. Amino acids: CSARELAPSYEQYF.

The chain uses TRBV3-1 and TRBJ2-3; D unclear. Germline loops: CDR1 LGHDT, CDR2 YNNKEL (reference sequence). CDR3 length equals 18 residues. V lost 0 bases, J lost 2 bases, and 18 bases lay in between. The CDR3 nucleotides read TGTGCCAGCAGCCAAGATTCGGGCCGGTGGGCCAACACAGATACGCAGTATTTT. Translated, it gives CASSQDSGRWANTDTQYF.

This clonotype has a count of ten or more. The chain uses TRBV11-3 and TRBJ2-5; no clear D. Trimming cost V 3 bases and J 1 base, with 12 bases left between them. The CDR3 extends over 15 amino acids. Germline CDR1 reads SGHNT; CDR2 reads YENEEA. CDR3 in DNA: TGTGCCAGCAGCTTTAGAGCCGGGCTCCAAGAGACCCAGTACTTC. It yields the protein CASSFRAGLQETQYF.

This rearrangement joins TRBV20-1 to TRBJ2-5; 7 nucleotides align to TRBD2. Trimming took 3 bases from V and 2 from J; bases not matched to a gene: 15. Germline CDR1 reads DFQATT; CDR2 reads SNEGSKA (reference sequence). The CDR3 is 17 residues long. The CDR3 nucleotides are TGCAGTGCTAGTCGCCCGGGAGGACTAGGGATTCAAGAGACCCAGTACTTC. Translation: CSASRPGGLGIQETQYF.

This clonotype was detected many times. CDR3 DNA: TGTGCCAGCAGCGTAGGGGTCGGGGCCTACGAGCAGTACTTC. Translation gives CASSVGVGAYEQYF. This rearrangement joins TRBV9 to TRBJ2-7; D is perhaps TRBD2 (5 bases). This CDR3 has 14 residues. The V gene lost 0 bases and the J gene lost 2 bases, with 9 bases spanning the gap. Germline CDR1 and CDR2: SGDLS and YYNGEE.

Ten or more counts support this clonotype. The chain combines TRBV20-1 with TRBJ2-5; no definite D call. The V end lost 3 bases, the J end lost 5 bases, and 7 bases lay between the germline ends. This CDR3 is 11 amino acids long. Germline CDR1 is DFQATT and CDR2 is SNEGSKA (reference sequence). The CDR3 loop is CSASKVETQYF. The CDR3 bases are TGCAGTGCTAGTAAGGTGGAGACCCAGTACTTC.

This clonotype was detected many times. The chain is built from TRBV7-2 and TRBJ2-5; 10 bases align to TRBD2. The CDR3 runs 16 residues. Germline CDR1 SGHTA, CDR2 FQGNSA. Trimming took 2 bases from V and 5 from J; bases not matched to a gene: 8. CDR3 amino acids: CASSLTSSGGWETQYF. DNA for the CDR3: TGTGCCAGCAGCTTAACTTCTAGCGGGGGATGGGAGACCCAGTACTTC.

This clonotype was seen repeatedly, ten times or more. The chain combines TRBV5-1 with TRBJ1-1; D is unresolved. V gave up 3 bases and J gave up 0 bases, with 9 bases separating them. The CDR3 covers 14 residues. Germline values: CDR1 SGHRS, CDR2 YFSETQ. The CDR3 coding sequence is TGCGCCAGCAGCTCACTCACGCTGAACACTGAAGCTTTCTTT. Its protein product is CASSSLTLNTEAFF.

This clonotype was observed many times. The rearrangement uses TRBV20-1 and TRBJ2-1, with a possible D match to TRBD2 (6 bases). This CDR3 comprises 14 residues. Between the trimmed V and J ends, which lost 3 bases and 0 bases, there was a span of 9 bases. Germline CDR1 reads DFQATT; CDR2 reads SNEGSKA (reference sequence). CDR3: CSARSGSSYNEQFF. The CDR3 nucleotides read TGCAGTGCTAGGTCCGGGAGCTCCTACAATGAGCAGTTCTTC.

This chain uses TRBV12-3 or TRBV12-4 with TRBJ2-2; TRBD2 agrees at 12 bases. Germline trimming cut 1 base from V and 3 bases from J; bases unmatched to any gene: 12. The CDR3 runs to 20 residues. CDR3 DNA sequence: TGTGCCAGCAGTTTAGTCCCGACTAGCGGGAGTTCTAAAGACACCGGGGAGCTGTTTTTT. Amino acid sequence: CASSLVPTSGSSKDTGELFF.

The chain employs TRBV6-1 and TRBJ1-5; tentatively, D is TRBD1 (5 bases). This CDR3 spans 17 amino acids. With 6 bases removed from V and 0 bases from J, the gap between germline ends came to 18 bases. Germline CDR1 is MNHNS and CDR2 is SASEGT. The CDR3 spells CASRRDRTIYSNQPQHF. The CDR3 DNA is TGTGCCAGCAGAAGGGACCGAACGATTTATAGCAATCAGCCCCAGCATTTT.

This chain links TRBV6-1 with TRBJ2-7, with 9 bases aligning to TRBD1. V was pared by 6 bases and J by 5 bases, with 8 bases of the junction left unmatched. This CDR3 spans 14 amino acids. From germline, CDR1 is MNHNS and CDR2 SASEGT. For the CDR3, the DNA is TGTGCCAGCAGAGAAATAACAGGGGGCAACGAGCAGTACTTC. This sequence encodes CASREITGGNEQYF.

This clonotype was seen a few times. This sequence joins TRBV2 and TRBJ1-4; no reliable D call. CDR1 and CDR2 from the germline V gene are SNHLY and FYNNEI. The CDR3 covers 14 residues. V lost 3 bases and J 7 bases, leaving 12 bases between the germline ends. The CDR3 nucleotides read TGTGCCAGCAGTGATCACAACACGGGTGAAAAACTGTTTTTT. Protein: CASSDHNTGEKLFF.

CDR3 protein: CASSLISYTEAFF. CDR3 in DNA: TGTGCCAGCAGCTTGATCAGTTACACTGAAGCTTTCTTT. The chain has TRBV5-6 and TRBJ1-1; D is unclear. CDR3 length: 13 amino acids. Per the germline V gene, CDR1 is SGHDT and CDR2 is YYEEEE. The V end lost 1 base, the J end lost 3 bases, and 7 bases lay between the germline ends.

The sample holds a few counts of this clonotype. The chain joins TRBV27 to TRBJ2-1, with a possible D match to TRBD1 (6 bases). V gave up 0 bases and J gave up 3 bases, with 9 bases separating them. The CDR3 is made up of 15 amino acids. Germline V lookup: CDR1 MNHEY, CDR2 SMNVEV (reference sequence). DNA of the CDR3: TGTGCCAGCAGTTTATCGTGGGACAACTACAATGAGCAGTTCTTC. Residues: CASSLSWDNYNEQFF.

This chain connects TRBV9 to TRBJ2-5; 9 nucleotides match TRBD2. Germline loops: CDR1 SGDLS, CDR2 YYNGEE. J lost 9 bases, V lost 0 bases, and 9 bases had no gene match. CDR3 length equals 15 residues. This CDR3 is CASSVASSGDTAQYF. In DNA, the CDR3 is TGTGCCAGCAGCGTAGCGTCTAGCGGGGATACGGCCCAGTACTTC.

This clonotype was seen ten or more times. The chain employs TRBV30 and TRBJ2-5; D is possibly TRBD1 (5 bases). The length of the CDR3 is 14 residues. V lost 1 base to trimming and J lost 6 bases, with 15 bases between them. From germline, CDR1 is GTSNPN and CDR2 SVGIG (reference sequence). The CDR3 loop reads CAWSERQQRKTQYF. CDR3 in DNA: TGTGCCTGGAGTGAGCGACAGCAACGCAAGACCCAGTACTTC.

This clonotype has a handful of counts. DNA for the CDR3: TGTGCCAGCAGGGCTCCACGGGAAAGAGTACCCCTCCACTTT. Amino acid sequence: CASRAPRERVPLHF. The V call is TRBV6-1, the J call TRBJ1-6, with unresolved D. Germline CDR1 MNHNS, CDR2 SASEGT. The V end was cut by 6 bases, the J end by 12 bases, with 18 bases between. The CDR3 is 14 amino acids.

This clonotype was recorded a few times. The gene calls are TRBV19 and TRBJ1-2; TRBD1 matches at 10 bases. Germline values: CDR1 LNHDA, CDR2 SQIVND (reference sequence). Trimming cost V 3 bases and J 8 bases; bases outside gene matches: 12. The CDR3 runs to 16 residues. The CDR3 nucleotides read TGTGCCAGTAGTATCAGAAGGACCGGGACAGGGGAAGGCTACACCTTC. Translating gives CASSIRRTGTGEGYTF.

The chain joins TRBV7-9 to TRBJ2-7; 10 bases agree with TRBD1. Germline trimming cut 5 bases from V and 7 bases from J; bases unmatched to any gene: 11. Germline V CDR1 and CDR2: SEHNR, FQNEAQ (reference sequence). CDR3 length equals 15 residues. The CDR3, as DNA: TGTGCCAGCAGCGAGACAGGGGGCGCGGTATTGGAGCAGTACTTC. It yields the protein CASSETGGAVLEQYF.

This clonotype was seen only a few times. The J gene is TRBJ2-3, the V gene TRBV10-3; D may be TRBD2 (6 bases). Germline-derived CDR1 and CDR2 are ENHRY and SYGVKD. CDR3 length: 13 residues. The V gene lost 11 bases and the J gene lost 0 bases, with 12 bases spanning the gap. CDR3 protein: CAAGRGSTDTQYF. The CDR3 bases are TGTGCCGCCGGGCGGGGCAGCACAGATACGCAGTATTTT.